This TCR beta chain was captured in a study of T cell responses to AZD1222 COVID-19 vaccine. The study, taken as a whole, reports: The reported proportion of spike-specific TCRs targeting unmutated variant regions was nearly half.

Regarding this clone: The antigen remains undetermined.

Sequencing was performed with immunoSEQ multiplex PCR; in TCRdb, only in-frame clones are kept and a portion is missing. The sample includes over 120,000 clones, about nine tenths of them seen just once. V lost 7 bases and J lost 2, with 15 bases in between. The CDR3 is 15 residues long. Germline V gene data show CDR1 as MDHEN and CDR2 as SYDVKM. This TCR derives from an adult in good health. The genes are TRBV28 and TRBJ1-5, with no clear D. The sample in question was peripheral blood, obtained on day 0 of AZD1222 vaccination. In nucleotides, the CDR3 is TGTGCCAGCATTCCCGCTGACGATGGCAATCAGCCCCAGCATTTT. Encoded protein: CASIPADDGNQPQHF.